These 17 T cell receptor beta chains came from one sample sequenced in a study of early T cells in non-severe SARS-CoV-2 infection. TCRdb itself ran the 5' RACE reads through MiXCR, one entry per CDR3 protein. The table shows over 45,000 distinct CDR3 sequences, with about 8% occurring only once. The sequences come from whole blood, collected at baseline. Source of these receptors: an adult who was a healthcare worker with PCR-confirmed SARS-CoV-2 infection or an uninfected control (not recorded which).

V usage is TRBV3-1 and J usage is TRBJ2-1; D gene uncertain. Germline V gives CDR1 LGHDT, CDR2 YNNKEL (reference sequence). V was shortened by 1 base and J by 10 bases, with 11 bases between the two germline ends. This CDR3 region has 13 residues. CDR3 sequence (DNA): TGTGCCAGCAGCCAAGGTCAGCTAGGGGAGCAGTTCTTC. As protein: CASSQGQLGEQFF.

This clonotype was seen at least ten times. The chain links TRBV11-2 to TRBJ1-6; D ambiguous. The germline gives CDR1 SGHAT, CDR2 FQNNGV. V gave up 3 bases and J gave up 7 bases, with 10 bases separating them. The CDR3 is made up of 14 amino acids. The DNA for the CDR3 is TGTGCCAGCAGCTTCTCAGGAGGGAATTCACCCCTCCACTTT. This gives the protein CASSFSGGNSPLHF.

This clonotype was seen at least ten times. CDR3 residues: CASSFGQNTEAFF. CDR3 coding DNA: TGTGCCAGCAGTTTCGGGCAGAACACTGAAGCTTTCTTT. V and J are TRBV12-3 or TRBV12-4 and TRBJ1-1; D gene ambiguous. V was shortened by 3 bases and J by 1 base, with 6 bases between the two germline ends. This CDR3 contains 13 residues.

The chain is built from TRBV27 and TRBJ2-7; 9 nucleotides match TRBD2. The CDR3 length is 15 residues. CDR1 and CDR2 from the germline V gene are MNHEY and SMNVEV (reference sequence). The V gene end was trimmed by 7 bases and the J gene end by 5 bases; junction bases not matched to a gene: 12. The CDR3, as DNA: TGTGCCAGCATGCCCTATAGCGGGAGAGGTCACGAGCAGTACTTC. Translation: CASMPYSGRGHEQYF.

The table lists this clonotype with many counts. The J gene is TRBJ2-7, the V gene TRBV5-1; the D is unclear. Per the germline V gene, CDR1 is SGHRS and CDR2 is YFSETQ. This CDR3 contains 14 residues. The V gene lost 0 bases and the J gene lost 2 bases, with 9 bases spanning the gap. CDR3 residues: CASSLDINTYEQYF. The CDR3 DNA follows: TGCGCCAGCAGCTTGGACATCAACACCTACGAGCAGTACTTC.

This clonotype was seen a few times. This chain links TRBV9 with TRBJ2-5; 7 bases are a match to TRBD1. CDR3 length equals 14 residues. Trimming removed 3 bases from V and 5 bases from J; junction bases left unmatched: 7. Germline V gene data show CDR1 as SGDLS and CDR2 as YYNGEE. The DNA for the CDR3 is TGTGCCAGCAGCGGAACAGGGGTTCTGGAGACCCAGTACTTC. It is translated as CASSGTGVLETQYF.

This clonotype was found many times. The genes are TRBV29-1 and TRBJ2-7; D gene unclear. The CDR3 contains 11 residues. V was cut by 4 bases and J by 6 bases, with 10 bases left in between. Per germline, CDR1 SQVTM and CDR2 ANQGSEA. This chain's CDR3 is CSVVYGVEQYF. The CDR3 DNA sequence: TGCAGCGTTGTTTATGGGGTCGAGCAGTACTTC.

This chain connects TRBV7-9 to TRBJ2-7; possible D gene TRBD2, 5 bases. The CDR3 length is 14 residues. With 5 bases removed from V and 0 bases from J, the gap between germline ends came to 11 bases. CDR1 is SEHNR, CDR2 FQNEAQ, per germline (reference sequence). The CDR3 region has the DNA TGTGCCAGCAGCCCTAGCCACCTCTCCTACGAGCAGTACTTC. Its translation: CASSPSHLSYEQYF.

This clonotype was observed a few times. This chain links TRBV12-3 or TRBV12-4 with TRBJ2-1, with 9 bases fitting TRBD2. The CDR3 has 17 residues. V was pared by 3 bases and J by 5 bases, with 11 bases of the junction left unmatched. The CDR3 reads CASSFSQTSGTHNEQFF. The CDR3 DNA reads TGTGCCAGCAGTTTCTCCCAGACTAGCGGTACTCACAATGAGCAGTTCTTC.

The chain recombines TRBV11-2 with TRBJ2-7, with TRBD1 matching 7 bases. This CDR3 is built from 16 residues. V lost 1 base and J lost 2; bases outside the gene matches: 8. Germline CDR1 is SGHAT and CDR2 is FQNNGV. CDR3 amino acids: CASSLALQGVTYEQYF. The CDR3 DNA follows: TGTGCCAGCAGCTTAGCCCTCCAGGGGGTAACCTACGAGCAGTACTTC.

This clonotype was detected only a few times. The chain recombines TRBV20-1 with TRBJ2-3; 9 nucleotides match TRBD2. This CDR3 comprises 14 residues. Germline CDR1 is DFQATT and CDR2 is SNEGSKA (reference sequence). V lost 4 bases, J lost 5 bases, and 7 bases stayed unmatched. The DNA for the CDR3 is TGCAGTGCTACCGAGGGACTAGCTTTAGATACGCAGTATTTT. Translating it yields CSATEGLALDTQYF.

The rearrangement links TRBV12-3 or TRBV12-4 to TRBJ1-2; D is unresolved. This CDR3 comprises 16 residues. Trimming stripped 3 bases from V and 0 bases from J, with 14 bases between. The CDR3 DNA reads as TGTGCCAGCAGTTTGCTTAGCGGCGGATCTAACTATGGCTACACCTTC. It is translated as CASSLLSGGSNYGYTF.

The J gene is TRBJ1-2, the V gene TRBV28; no reliable D call. The CDR3 runs to 10 residues. The V gene's germline CDR1 is MDHEN and CDR2 SYDVKM. Trimming cost V 10 bases and J 4 bases, with 7 bases left between them. CDR3 nucleotides: TGTGCCACCGACCGCTATGGCTACACCTTC. It encodes CATDRYGYTF.

The rearrangement links TRBV9 to TRBJ2-1, with D maybe TRBD2 (6 bases). Trimming shortened V by 6 bases and J by 7 bases, and 17 bases separated the two germline ends. This CDR3 spans 14 amino acids. CDR1 is SGDLS and CDR2 is YYNGEE in the germline V gene. This chain's CDR3 is CASTTGLKGNEQFF. CDR3 in DNA: TGTGCCAGCACCACGGGACTCAAGGGGAATGAGCAGTTCTTC.

The rearrangement uses TRBV29-1 and TRBJ2-2, with TRBD1 as a possible D gene (6 bases). Germline V gene sequence: CDR1 SQVTM, CDR2 ANQGSEA. Trimming took 8 bases from V and 0 from J, leaving 16 bases between them. The CDR3 has 15 amino acids. The CDR3 DNA is TGCAGCATACGCAGGGGTATCGCGAACACCGGGGAGCTGTTTTTT. Amino acids: CSIRRGIANTGELFF.

The V and J genes are TRBV28 and TRBJ1-2; 10 bases align to TRBD1. Per the germline V gene, CDR1 is MDHEN and CDR2 is SYDVKM. The V gene end was trimmed by 5 bases and the J gene end by 0 bases; junction bases not matched to a gene: 12. The CDR3 is 18 residues long. The CDR3 is CASSPPTGGVSSNYGYTF. CDR3 DNA: TGTGCCAGCAGTCCCCCGACAGGGGGCGTAAGTTCTAACTATGGCTACACCTTC.

DNA for the CDR3: TGCAGCGTTGAAGAAGGGCCTCCCTACGAGCAGTACTTC. As protein: CSVEEGPPYEQYF. The V call is TRBV29-1, the J call TRBJ2-7; D not resolved. V was clipped by 0 bases and J by 2 bases, with 8 bases between them. The germline gives CDR1 SQVTM, CDR2 ANQGSEA. The CDR3 sequence is 13 residues long.